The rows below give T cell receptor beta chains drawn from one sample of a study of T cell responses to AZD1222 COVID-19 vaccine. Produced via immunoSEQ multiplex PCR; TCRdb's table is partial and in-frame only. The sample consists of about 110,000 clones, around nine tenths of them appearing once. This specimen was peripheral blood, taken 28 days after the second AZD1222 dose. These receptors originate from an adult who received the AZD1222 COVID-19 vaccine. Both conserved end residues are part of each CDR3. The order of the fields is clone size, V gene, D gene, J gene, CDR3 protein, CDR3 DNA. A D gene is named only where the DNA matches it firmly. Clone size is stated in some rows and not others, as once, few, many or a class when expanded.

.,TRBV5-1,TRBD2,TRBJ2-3,CASSLDSGAAATDTQYF,TGCGCCAGCAGCTTGGACAGCGGGGCGGCTGCCACAGATACGCAGTATTTT
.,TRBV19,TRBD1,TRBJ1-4,CASSRGTGGGKLFF,TGTGCCAGTAGTAGGGGGACAGGGGGTGGAAAACTGTTTTTT
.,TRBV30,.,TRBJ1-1,CAWRDSVEAFF,TGTGCCTGGAGGGACAGCGTTGAAGCTTTCTTT
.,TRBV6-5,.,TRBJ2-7,CASSYNPGISYEQYF,TGTGCCAGCAGTTACAATCCAGGGATTTCCTACGAGCAGTACTTC
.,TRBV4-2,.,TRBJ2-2,CASSQADKNTGELFF,TGTGCCAGCAGCCAAGCTGACAAAAACACCGGGGAGCTGTTTTTT
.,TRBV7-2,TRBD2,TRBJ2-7,CASSLEGLTVSYEQYF,TGTGCCAGCAGCTTAGAGGGACTAACGGTCTCCTACGAGCAGTACTTC
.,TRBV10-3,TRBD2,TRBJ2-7,CAISPNPGTRSSYEQYF,TGTGCCATCAGCCCTAACCCCGGGACTAGGAGCTCCTACGAGCAGTACTTC
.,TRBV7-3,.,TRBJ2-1,CASSPLPGNYNEQFF,TGTGCCAGCAGCCCCCTCCCAGGCAATTACAATGAGCAGTTCTTC
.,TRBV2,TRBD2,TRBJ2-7,CASRLAGGSYEQYF,TGTGCCAGCCGACTAGCGGGGGGCTCCTACGAGCAGTACTTC
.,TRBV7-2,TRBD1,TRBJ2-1,CASSWTGDLGQFF,TGTGCCAGCAGCTGGACAGGGGATCTGGGGCAGTTCTTC
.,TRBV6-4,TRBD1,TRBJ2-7,CASSPGQGWEQYF,TGTGCCAGTTCCCCGGGACAGGGGTGGGAGCAGTACTTC
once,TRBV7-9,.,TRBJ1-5,CASSFGGRGHQPQHF,TGTGCCAGCAGCTTTGGAGGCAGGGGCCATCAGCCCCAGCATTTT
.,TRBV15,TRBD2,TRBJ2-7,CATSKSWSGGYYEQYF,TGTGCCACCAGCAAGAGTTGGAGCGGGGGGTACTACGAGCAGTACTTC
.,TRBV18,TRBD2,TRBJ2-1,CASSPPIQRGGPEQFF,TGTGCCAGCTCACCACCGATCCAGCGGGGGGGCCCGGAGCAGTTCTTC
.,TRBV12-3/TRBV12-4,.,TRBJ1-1,CASSWGSSEAFF,TGTGCCAGCAGTTGGGGCAGCTCTGAAGCTTTCTTT
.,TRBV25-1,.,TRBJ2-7,CASSEDSDEQYF,TGTGCCAGCAGTGAGGACAGTGACGAGCAGTACTTC
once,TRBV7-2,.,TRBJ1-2,CASSPSWTNYGYTF,TGTGCCAGCAGCCCTAGTTGGACTAACTATGGCTACACCTTC
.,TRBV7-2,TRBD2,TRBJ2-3,CASSLVASGAYWNTQYF,TGTGCCAGCAGCTTAGTAGCTAGCGGCGCTTATTGGAATACGCAGTATTTT
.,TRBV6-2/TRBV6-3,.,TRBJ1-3,CASSDQGGLSGNTIYF,TGTGCCAGCAGCGACCAAGGCGGGCTCTCTGGAAACACCATATATTTT
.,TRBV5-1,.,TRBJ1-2,CASSLAMGVELDYGYTF,TGCGCCAGCAGCTTGGCCATGGGGGTGGAATTAGATTATGGCTACACCTTC
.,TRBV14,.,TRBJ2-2,CASRRTDRGGELFF,TGTGCCAGCAGGCGGACAGATCGCGGCGGGGAGCTGTTTTTT
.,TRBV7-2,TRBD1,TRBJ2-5,CASSLAPGQEETQYF,TGTGCCAGCAGCTTAGCGCCCGGACAGGAGGAGACCCAGTACTTC
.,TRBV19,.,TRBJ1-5,CASSGALNQPQHF,TGTGCCAGTAGTGGGGCCCTGAATCAGCCCCAGCATTTT
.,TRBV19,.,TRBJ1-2,CASSPGVGYGYTF,TGTGCCAGTAGTCCCGGGGTTGGCTATGGCTACACCTTC
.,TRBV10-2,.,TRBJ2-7,CASSESRGTEQYF,TGCGCCAGCAGTGAGTCGCGGGGAACCGAGCAGTACTTC
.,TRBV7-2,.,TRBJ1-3,CASSLEVQPGGNTIYF,TGTGCCAGCAGCTTAGAAGTCCAGCCGGGGGGAAACACCATATATTTT
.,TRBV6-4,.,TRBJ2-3,CASSAQVTDTQYF,TGTGCCAGCAGTGCTCAGGTCACAGATACGCAGTATTTT
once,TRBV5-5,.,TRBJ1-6,CASSLRDGEEPLHF,TGTGCCAGCAGCTTGAGGGATGGGGAAGAACCCCTCCACTTT
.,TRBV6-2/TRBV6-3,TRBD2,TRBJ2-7,CASSPGLEVYEQYF,TGTGCCAGCAGCCCGGGACTAGAAGTCTACGAGCAGTACTTC
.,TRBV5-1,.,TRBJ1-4,CASSLEDTPNEKLFF,TGCGCCAGCAGCTTGGAGGACACACCTAATGAAAAACTGTTTTTT
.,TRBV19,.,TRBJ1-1,CASSLGRVNTEAFF,TGTGCCAGTAGTCTCGGACGTGTGAACACTGAAGCTTTCTTT
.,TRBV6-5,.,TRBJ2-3,CASSRDPALDTQYF,TGTGCCAGCAGTCGGGACCCAGCCCTGGATACGCAGTATTTT
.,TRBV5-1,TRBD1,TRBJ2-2,CASSPRTGGSTGELFF,TGCGCCAGCAGCCCTCGGACAGGGGGCTCCACCGGGGAGCTGTTTTTT
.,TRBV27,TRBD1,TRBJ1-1,CASSWDREGGAFF,TGTGCCAGCAGTTGGGACAGGGAAGGCGGAGCTTTCTTT
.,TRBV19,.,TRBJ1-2,CASSIGPNLGYGYTF,TGTGCCAGTAGTATCGGCCCGAACCTAGGGTATGGCTACACCTTC
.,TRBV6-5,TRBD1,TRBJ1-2,CASSSMGQWVYGYTF,TGTGCCAGCAGTTCTATGGGACAGTGGGTCTATGGCTACACCTTC
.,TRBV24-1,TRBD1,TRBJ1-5,CATSDFGTGFNSNQPQHF,TGTGCCACCAGTGATTTCGGGACAGGGTTCAATAGCAATCAGCCCCAGCATTTT
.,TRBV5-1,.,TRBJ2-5,CASSQTDSLQETQYF,TGCGCCAGCAGCCAGACGGACAGCTTACAAGAGACCCAGTACTTC
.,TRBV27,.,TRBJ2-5,CASSFVGPGTQYF,TGTGCCAGCAGTTTTGTCGGCCCTGGGACCCAGTACTTC
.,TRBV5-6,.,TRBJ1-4,CASSLKEEATNEKLFF,TGTGCCAGCAGCTTGAAAGAGGAAGCAACTAATGAAAAACTGTTTTTT
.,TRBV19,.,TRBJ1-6,CASSISQSSYNSPLHF,TGTGCCAGTAGTATATCACAGAGCTCCTATAATTCACCCCTCCACTTT
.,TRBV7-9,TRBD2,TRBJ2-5,CASSARLAGTQETQYF,TGTGCCAGCAGCGCCCGACTAGCGGGTACTCAAGAGACCCAGTACTTC
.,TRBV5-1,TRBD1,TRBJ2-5,CASSLWLGTGGQETQYF,TGCGCCAGCAGCTTGTGGTTGGGGACAGGGGGCCAAGAGACCCAGTACTTC
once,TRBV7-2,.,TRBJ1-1,CASSFPGSTEAFF,TGTGCCAGCAGCTTCCCGGGGAGCACTGAAGCTTTCTTT
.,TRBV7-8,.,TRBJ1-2,CASSLAQVGGYTF,TGTGCCAGCAGCTTAGCACAGGTCGGCGGCTACACCTTC
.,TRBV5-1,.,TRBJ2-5,CASSLVMQGGETQYF,TGCGCCAGCAGCTTGGTAATGCAGGGTGGGGAGACCCAGTACTTC
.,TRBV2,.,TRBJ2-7,CASSEGWGQGSLDF,.
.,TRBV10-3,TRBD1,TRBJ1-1,CAISEVDQGANTEAFF,TGTGCCATCAGTGAGGTGGACCAGGGGGCGAATACTGAAGCTTTCTTT
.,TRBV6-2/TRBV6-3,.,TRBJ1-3,CASSLLGPGNTIYF,TGTGCCAGCAGCCTCCTTGGGCCTGGAAACACCATATATTTT